This T cell receptor beta chain is drawn from a study of blood T cell repertoires in COVID-19. Study as a whole: Italy, Spain and the United States were the sources of the convalescent and acute COVID-19 samples. PBMCs, B-cell-depleted T cells, or T cells were the source of the cDNA or gDNA that made up the material.

The Seattle site enrolled patients during active infection and followed them longitudinally. Study processing details: Reference gene primer amplification gave nucleated cell count estimates. The method was immunoSEQ multiplex PCR; TCRdb's version includes in-frame clones alone and lacks a portion of them. From that table come the V and J calls and clone size; the DNA was used to work out D and trimming. The top ten hold more than 9% of the sample, which has about 210,000 clones, 80% to 85% seen once. This TCR was sampled from an elderly woman with COVID-19, enrolled during active disease. The sequencing input was peripheral blood.

This chain's CDR3 is CASSPLRTDTQYF. The CDR3 nucleotides read TGCGCCAGCAGCCCTTTGCGAACAGATACGCAGTATTTT. This chain uses TRBV5-1 with TRBJ2-3; D is undetermined. Trimming left V 4 bases short and J 3 bases short, with 9 bases between. This CDR3 spans 13 amino acids. Germline-derived CDR1 and CDR2 are SGHRS and YFSETQ.